Listed below are T cell receptor beta chains from one sample, sequenced in a study of blood T cell repertoires in COVID-19. Profiling relied on immunoSEQ multiplex PCR, and the TCRdb table lists in-frame clones only, not all of them. The data show about 21,000 clones, with 89% seen just once and 5.5% to 6.5% held by the top ten. Sequenced: peripheral blood. These receptors all stem from a human donor in a cohort sampled during active COVID-19. Both conserved end residues are part of each CDR3. D genes are given only for firm matches.

d_gene,j_gene,v_gene,CDR3nt,CDR3aa
NA,TRBJ1-1,TRBV7-9,TGTGCCAGCAGCTCCGGGTCGGACTCCGCTGAAGCTTTCTTT,CASSSGSDSAEAFF
NA,TRBJ1-2,TRBV27,TGTGCCAGCAGTTTGCAGGTTAACTATGGCTACACCTTC,CASSLQVNYGYTF
NA,TRBJ1-1,TRBV6-5,TGTGCCAGCAGTTACTCTGGCAGGGGAACTGAAGCTTTCTTT,CASSYSGRGTEAFF
NA,TRBJ1-3,TRBV30,TGTGCCTGGAGGCCCGCGAACACCATATATTTT,CAWRPANTIYF
NA,TRBJ1-2,TRBV2,TGTGCCAGCAGCCCGCTGGCGGGACCGCGAACTAACTATGGCTACACCTTC,CASSPLAGPRTNYGYTF
NA,TRBJ2-1,TRBV11-2,TGTGCCAGCAGCTTAGGTCAGGGAGGCTCCTACAATGAGCAGTTCTTC,CASSLGQGGSYNEQFF
TRBD1,TRBJ1-2,TRBV3-1/TRBV3-2,TGTGCCAGCAGCCTCGGTTCCGGGACAGGGGGCGGCTACACCTTC,CASSLGSGTGGGYTF
NA,TRBJ1-4,TRBV11-2,TGTGCCAGCAGCTTCGGGAAGGGAATCCTAAATGAAAAACTGTTTTTT,CASSFGKGILNEKLFF
TRBD2,TRBJ2-3,TRBV7-9,TGTGCCAGCAGCTTTAGCGGGAAGGCAGATACGCAGTATTTT,CASSFSGKADTQYF
TRBD1,TRBJ2-7,TRBV27,TGTGCCAGCAGTTTACTGGGGACAGGGGGCGAAGAATACTACTACGAGCAGTACTTC,CASSLLGTGGEEYYYEQYF
NA,TRBJ1-4,TRBV7-9,TGTGCCAGCAGCTTAGGAGGACAGTTTAATGAAAAACTGTTTTTT,CASSLGGQFNEKLFF